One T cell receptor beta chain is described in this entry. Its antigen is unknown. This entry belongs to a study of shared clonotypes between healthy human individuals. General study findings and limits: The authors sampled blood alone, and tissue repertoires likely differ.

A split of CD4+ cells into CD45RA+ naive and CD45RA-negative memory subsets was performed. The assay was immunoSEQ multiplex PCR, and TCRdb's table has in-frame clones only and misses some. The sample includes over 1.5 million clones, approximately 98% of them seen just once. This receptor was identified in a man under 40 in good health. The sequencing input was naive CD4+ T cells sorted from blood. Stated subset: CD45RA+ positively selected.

The CDR3 spells CASSQAAARYQETQYF. The CDR3 bases are TGCGCCAGCAGCCAAGCGGCAGCCCGGTACCAAGAGACCCAGTACTTC. The chain is built from TRBV4-3 and TRBJ2-5; no firm D call. CDR3 size: 16 residues. Trimming left V 1 base short and J 0 bases short, with 12 bases between. The germline gives CDR1 LGHNA, CDR2 YSLEER.